This T cell receptor beta chain was found in a study of response to subunit inactivated influenza vaccine. Findings and limits, study-wide: The authors suggested that few new T cells are recruited per seasonal influenza vaccination.

Trimming cost V 2 bases and J 3 bases, with 14 bases left between them. CDR3 size: 15 residues. Germline assignment: CDR1 SGHAT and CDR2 FQDESV (reference sequence). TCRdb redid the calling of the RT-PCR reads with MiXCR, one entry per CDR3 protein. The sample lists 800,000 to 1,000,000 distinct CDR3 sequences; 21% were seen once. This clonotype was counted between two and nine times. Its antigen is undetermined. Specimen: PBMCs from blood, collected around 5 days after vaccination. This receptor was obtained from a man aged 50 or older who received an inactivated influenza vaccine. The rearrangement links TRBV11-1 to TRBJ2-7; possibly TRBD1 for D (5 bases). The chain's CDR3 is CASSLSDSADYEQYF. The CDR3 DNA sequence: TGTGCCAGCAGCTTATCAGACAGTGCCGACTACGAGCAGTACTTC.